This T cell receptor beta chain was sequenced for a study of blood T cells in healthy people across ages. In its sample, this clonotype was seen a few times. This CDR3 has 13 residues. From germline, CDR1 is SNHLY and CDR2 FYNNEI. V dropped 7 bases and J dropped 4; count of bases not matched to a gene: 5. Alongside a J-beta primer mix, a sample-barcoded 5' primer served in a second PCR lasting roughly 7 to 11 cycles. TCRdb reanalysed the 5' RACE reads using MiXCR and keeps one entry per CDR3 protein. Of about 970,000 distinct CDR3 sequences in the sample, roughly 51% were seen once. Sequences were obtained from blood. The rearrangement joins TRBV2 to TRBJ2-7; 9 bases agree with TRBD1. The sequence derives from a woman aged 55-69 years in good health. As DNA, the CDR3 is TGTGCCAGCAACGGGGACAGGGAGTACGAGCAGTACTTC. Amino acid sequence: CASNGDREYEQYF.